This T cell receptor beta chain was retrieved from a study of T cells in Graves' hyperthyroidism and ophthalmopathy. About the research overall: Peripheral blood draws took place at initial diagnosis, ahead of any treatment. Whole-study findings and limits: Stable hyperthyroidism was told apart from ophthalmopathy by a model built on 13 V-J features. Most clonotypes expanded in thyroid above 0.001 were likewise present in blood.

Trimming took 3 bases from V and 2 from J, leaving 22 bases between them. The CDR3 totals 19 residues. CDR1 and CDR2 from the germline V gene are LNHDA and SQIVND (reference sequence). Investigators excluded patients with uncontrolled infection, other autoimmune disease, pregnancy or lactation. Using RNA transcripts as the source, TCR beta CDR3 regions were amplified. When the TCR CDR3 underwent first-round RT-PCR, the HTBI primer set was used. TCRdb re-called the multiplex PCR reads with MiXCR, one entry per CDR3 protein. The table records almost 600,000 distinct CDR3 sequences, 14% of them present only once. This clonotype was counted between two and nine times. As yet, its antigen is unknown.

V and J are TRBV19 and TRBJ2-2; D may be TRBD1 (6 bases). The receptor comes from a woman aged 25-40 years with Graves' hyperthyroidism that later progressed to Graves' ophthalmopathy. The specimen sequenced was blood. This chain's CDR3 is CASSMRMGATEQNTGELFF. DNA for the CDR3: TGTGCCAGTAGTATGCGAATGGGGGCCACGGAGCAAAACACCGGGGAGCTGTTTTTT.